This T cell receptor beta chain stems from a study of early T cells in non-severe SARS-CoV-2 infection. Study-wide background: Unsorted whole-blood RNA was sequenced in bulk, leaving chains unpaired.

As concerns this clonotype: Its target is not known.

Germline values: CDR1 SGDLS, CDR2 YYNGEE. This CDR3 contains 15 residues. With 4 bases clipped from V and 2 bases from J, the junction kept 6 bases outside the gene matches. Study-wide findings and caveats: VDJdb matches were skewed toward anti-spike CD8 T cell responses.

As part of library construction, unique molecular identifiers were attached to individual cDNA molecules. Via MiXCR, TCRdb re-called the 5' RACE reads, giving one row per CDR3 protein. The sample yields 28,000 or so distinct CDR3 sequences, 5.3% seen once. The material sequenced was whole blood. This sequence originates from an adult who was a healthcare worker with PCR-confirmed SARS-CoV-2 infection or an uninfected control (not recorded which). The rearrangement links TRBV9 to TRBJ2-3, with 8 bases aligning to TRBD2. CDR3 sequence (DNA): TGTGCCAGCAGCATCGGACTAGCCCCCACAGATACGCAGTATTTT. Encoded protein: CASSIGLAPTDTQYF.